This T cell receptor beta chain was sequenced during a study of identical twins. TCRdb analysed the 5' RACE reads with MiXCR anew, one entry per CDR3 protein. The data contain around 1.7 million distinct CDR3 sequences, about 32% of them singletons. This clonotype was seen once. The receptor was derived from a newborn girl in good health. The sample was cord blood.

The DNA of the CDR3 is TGCGCCAGCAGCCCCAACAGGGGGAGGAACACCGGGGAGCTGTTTTTT. This codes for CASSPNRGRNTGELFF. The chain combines TRBV5-1 with TRBJ2-2; 8 nucleotides agree with TRBD1. Looked up from germline, CDR1 is SGHRS and CDR2 is YFSETQ. The CDR3 runs 16 residues. V gave up 4 bases and J gave up 1 base; unmatched junction bases: 6.